A selection of T cell receptor beta chains follows, all from one sample in a study of T cells in Graves' hyperthyroidism and ophthalmopathy. TCRdb recomputed calls from the multiplex PCR reads with MiXCR, one row per CDR3 protein. There are about 370,000 distinct CDR3 sequences in the sample; approximately 16% occur only once, and roughly 20% lies in the top ten. The sample was blood. These receptor sequences come from a woman aged 55-69 years with Graves' ophthalmopathy. The CDR3 runs from the conserved cysteine through the conserved F or W. A D gene is named only where the DNA matches it firmly. Rows give clone size only sometimes, using once, few, many, or a class for an expanded clone.

j_call: TRBJ2-1
clone_size: NA
v_call: TRBV19
d_call: TRBD2
cdr3_aa: CASSVGTSGGKEQFF
cdr3_nt: TGTGCCAGTAGTGTCGGGACTAGCGGGGGAAAGGAGCAGTTCTTC

j_call: TRBJ2-1
clone_size: few
v_call: TRBV10-3
d_call: NA
cdr3_aa: CAISYGSYYNEQFF
cdr3_nt: TGTGCCATCAGTTACGGGAGCTACTACAATGAGCAGTTCTTC

j_call: TRBJ1-1
clone_size: few
v_call: TRBV25-1
d_call: NA
cdr3_aa: CASSPPTASTEAFF
cdr3_nt: TGTGCCAGCAGCCCCCCCACGGCGAGCACTGAAGCTTTCTTT

j_call: TRBJ1-6
clone_size: few
v_call: TRBV20-1
d_call: TRBD1
cdr3_aa: CSVRTGGSSYNSPLHF
cdr3_nt: TGCAGTGTGAGGACAGGGGGTAGCTCCTATAATTCACCCCTCCACTTT

j_call: TRBJ2-3
clone_size: NA
v_call: TRBV10-3
d_call: TRBD2
cdr3_aa: CAISATGLAGDGTDTQYF
cdr3_nt: TGTGCCATCAGTGCGACGGGACTAGCGGGAGATGGCACAGATACGCAGTATTTT

j_call: TRBJ1-1
clone_size: many
v_call: TRBV3-1
d_call: TRBD1
cdr3_aa: CASSQAKTGGTEAFF
cdr3_nt: TGTGCCAGCAGCCAAGCTAAGACAGGGGGCACTGAAGCTTTCTTT

j_call: TRBJ2-1
clone_size: many
v_call: TRBV18
d_call: NA
cdr3_aa: CASSSGGNEQFF
cdr3_nt: TGTGCCAGCTCATCCGGGGGCAATGAGCAGTTCTTC

j_call: TRBJ2-7
clone_size: many
v_call: TRBV7-9
d_call: TRBD1
cdr3_aa: CATERNRGTYEQYF
cdr3_nt: TGTGCCACAGAGCGGAACAGGGGAACCTACGAGCAGTACTTC

j_call: TRBJ2-7
clone_size: many
v_call: TRBV5-1
d_call: NA
cdr3_aa: CASSLAEHYEQYF
cdr3_nt: TGCGCCAGCAGCTTGGCGGAACACTACGAGCAGTACTTC

j_call: TRBJ1-1
clone_size: many
v_call: TRBV27
d_call: NA
cdr3_aa: CASSYPPDGDEAFF
cdr3_nt: TGTGCCAGCAGTTATCCCCCGGACGGAGACGAAGCTTTCTTT

j_call: TRBJ1-2
clone_size: few
v_call: TRBV6-1
d_call: TRBD1
cdr3_aa: CASRTGGDLGGYTF
cdr3_nt: TGTGCCAGCAGGACAGGGGGGGACCTCGGTGGCTACACCTTC

j_call: TRBJ2-2
clone_size: many
v_call: TRBV5-1
d_call: TRBD1
cdr3_aa: CASSSGRGQGYTGELFF
cdr3_nt: TGCGCCAGCAGCTCCGGCAGGGGACAGGGTTATACCGGGGAGCTGTTTTTT

j_call: TRBJ2-1
clone_size: many
v_call: TRBV20-1
d_call: NA
cdr3_aa: CSALWARVLNEQFF
cdr3_nt: TGCAGTGCCCTGTGGGCTCGGGTTCTCAATGAGCAGTTCTTC

j_call: TRBJ2-2
clone_size: NA
v_call: TRBV6-5
d_call: NA
cdr3_aa: CASSFLGPRGELFF
cdr3_nt: TGTGCCAGCAGTTTCTTGGGCCCCCGCGGGGAGCTGTTTTTT

j_call: TRBJ2-7
clone_size: large
v_call: TRBV27
d_call: TRBD2
cdr3_aa: CASSSRLAGGSYEQYF
cdr3_nt: TGTGCCAGCAGCTCCAGGTTAGCGGGAGGCTCTTACGAGCAGTACTTC

j_call: TRBJ1-2
clone_size: NA
v_call: TRBV20-1
d_call: NA
cdr3_aa: CSARDNRDYGYTF
cdr3_nt: TGCAGTGCTAGAGATAACAGGGACTATGGCTACACCTTC

j_call: TRBJ2-7
clone_size: few
v_call: TRBV5-6
d_call: NA
cdr3_aa: CASSPSGSTYEQYF
cdr3_nt: TGTGCCAGCAGCCCCTCCGGGTCCACCTACGAGCAGTACTTC

j_call: TRBJ2-1
clone_size: NA
v_call: TRBV3-1
d_call: TRBD2
cdr3_aa: CASSQGTHSGSTYNEQFF
cdr3_nt: TGTGCCAGCAGCCAAGGGACTCATAGCGGGAGCACCTACAATGAGCAGTTCTTC

j_call: TRBJ2-1
clone_size: few
v_call: TRBV28
d_call: TRBD2
cdr3_aa: CASTPQRGAYNERFF
cdr3_nt: TGTGCCAGCACCCCTCAGCGGGGGGCCTACAATGAGCGGTTCTTC

j_call: TRBJ2-3
clone_size: many
v_call: TRBV11-2
d_call: NA
cdr3_aa: CASSLVGTFEYF
cdr3_nt: TGTGCCAGCAGCTTAGTGGGGACCTTTGAGTATTTT

j_call: TRBJ1-5
clone_size: NA
v_call: TRBV6-2/TRBV6-3
d_call: NA
cdr3_aa: CASSYGGDIGNQPQHF
cdr3_nt: TGTGCCAGCAGTTACGGGGGGGACATAGGCAATCAGCCCCAGCATTTT

j_call: TRBJ2-1
clone_size: many
v_call: TRBV28
d_call: TRBD2
cdr3_aa: CASSFPTSGSSYNEQFF
cdr3_nt: TGTGCCAGCAGTTTCCCAACTAGCGGGAGCTCCTACAATGAGCAGTTCTTC

j_call: TRBJ2-2
clone_size: NA
v_call: TRBV11-3
d_call: TRBD1
cdr3_aa: CASSADRERGTGELFF
cdr3_nt: TGTGCCAGCAGCGCGGACAGGGAAAGAGGTACCGGGGAGCTGTTTTTT

j_call: TRBJ2-1
clone_size: many
v_call: TRBV2
d_call: TRBD2
cdr3_aa: CAITRTSGRNEQFF
cdr3_nt: TGTGCCATTACGAGGACTAGCGGGAGAAATGAGCAGTTCTTC